This TCR beta chain appears in the sequencing data of a study of T-cell reconstitution after alpha-beta-depleted transplantation in children. Germline CDR1 and CDR2: SGHDT and YYEEEE. The CDR3 has 12 residues. Trimming shortened V by 4 bases and J by 9 bases, and 11 bases separated the two germline ends. Unique molecular identifiers were built into the TCRbeta library. TCRdb independently ran MiXCR on the PCR reads; one entry per CDR3 protein. The sample carries about 610,000 distinct CDR3 sequences, roughly 10% recorded once. Here the sequenced sample was PBMCs from the stem cell graft donor, taken from the stem cell graft. The receptor's source is a human donor who donated a stem cell graft to a child with acute myeloid leukemia. This chain connects TRBV5-6 to TRBJ2-1; tentatively, D is TRBD1 (6 bases). The DNA for the CDR3 is TGTGCCAGCAGCGACAGGTGGGGTGAGCAGTTCTTC. Its protein product is CASSDRWGEQFF.